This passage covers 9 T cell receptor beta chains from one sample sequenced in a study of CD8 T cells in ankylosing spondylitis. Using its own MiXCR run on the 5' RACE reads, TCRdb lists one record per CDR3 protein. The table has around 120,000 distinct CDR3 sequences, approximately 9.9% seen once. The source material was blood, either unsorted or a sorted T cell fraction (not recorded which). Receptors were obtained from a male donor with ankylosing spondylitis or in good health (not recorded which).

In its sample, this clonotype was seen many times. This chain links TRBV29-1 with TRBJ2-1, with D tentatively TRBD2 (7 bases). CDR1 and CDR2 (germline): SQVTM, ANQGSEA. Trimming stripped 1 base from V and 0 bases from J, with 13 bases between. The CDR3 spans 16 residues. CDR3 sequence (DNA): TGCAGCGTTGAAGGCCGAGCGGGACACTCCTACAATGAGCAGTTCTTC. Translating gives CSVEGRAGHSYNEQFF.

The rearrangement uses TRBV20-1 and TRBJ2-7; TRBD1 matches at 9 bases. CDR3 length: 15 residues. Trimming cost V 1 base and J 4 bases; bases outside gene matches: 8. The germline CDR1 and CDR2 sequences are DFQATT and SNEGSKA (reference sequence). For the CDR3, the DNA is TGCAGTGCTAGAGCCCCGGGACAGGGTATATACGAGCAGTACTTC. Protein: CSARAPGQGIYEQYF.

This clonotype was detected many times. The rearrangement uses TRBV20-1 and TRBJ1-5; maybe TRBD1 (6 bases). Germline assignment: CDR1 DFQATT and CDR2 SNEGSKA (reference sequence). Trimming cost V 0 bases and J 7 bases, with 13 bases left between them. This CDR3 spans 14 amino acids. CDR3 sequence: CSAREAGANQPQHF. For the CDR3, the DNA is TGCAGTGCTAGAGAGGCAGGGGCGAACCAGCCCCAGCATTTT.

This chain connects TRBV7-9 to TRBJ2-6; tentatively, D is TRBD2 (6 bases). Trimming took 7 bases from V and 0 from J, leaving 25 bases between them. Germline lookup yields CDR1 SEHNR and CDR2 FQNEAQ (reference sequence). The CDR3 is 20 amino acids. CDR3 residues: CASTRDVGLAESSGANVLTF. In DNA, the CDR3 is TGTGCCAGCACTCGCGACGTGGGGTTAGCGGAGAGCTCTGGGGCCAACGTCCTGACTTTC.

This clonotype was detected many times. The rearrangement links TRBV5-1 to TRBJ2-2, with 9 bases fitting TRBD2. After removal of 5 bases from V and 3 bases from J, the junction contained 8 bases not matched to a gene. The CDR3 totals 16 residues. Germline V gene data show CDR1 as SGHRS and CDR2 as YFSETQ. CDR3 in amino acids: CASRLHSGSYTGELFF. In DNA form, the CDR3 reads TGCGCCAGCAGGTTACATAGCGGGAGTTACACCGGGGAGCTGTTTTTT.

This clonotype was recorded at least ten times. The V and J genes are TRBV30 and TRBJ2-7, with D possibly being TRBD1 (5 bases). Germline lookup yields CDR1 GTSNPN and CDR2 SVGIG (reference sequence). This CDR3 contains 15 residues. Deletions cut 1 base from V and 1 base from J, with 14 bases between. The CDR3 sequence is CAWSASQGASYEQYF. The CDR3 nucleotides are TGTGCCTGGAGTGCGTCTCAGGGCGCTTCCTACGAGCAGTACTTC.

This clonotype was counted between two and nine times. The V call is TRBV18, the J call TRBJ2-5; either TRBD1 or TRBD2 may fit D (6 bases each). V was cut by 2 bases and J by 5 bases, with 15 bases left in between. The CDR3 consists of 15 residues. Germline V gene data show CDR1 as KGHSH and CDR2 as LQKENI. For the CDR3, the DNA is TGTGCCAGCTCACCAATGACGGGGGCGGGTGAGACCCAGTACTTC. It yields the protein CASSPMTGAGETQYF.

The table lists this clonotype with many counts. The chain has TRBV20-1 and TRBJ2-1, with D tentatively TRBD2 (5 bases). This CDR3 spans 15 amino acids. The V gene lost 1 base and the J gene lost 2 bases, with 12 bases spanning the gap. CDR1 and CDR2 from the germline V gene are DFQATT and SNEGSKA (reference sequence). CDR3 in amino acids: CSARGRSGAYNEQFF. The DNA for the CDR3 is TGCAGTGCTAGAGGACGCAGCGGTGCCTACAATGAGCAGTTCTTC.

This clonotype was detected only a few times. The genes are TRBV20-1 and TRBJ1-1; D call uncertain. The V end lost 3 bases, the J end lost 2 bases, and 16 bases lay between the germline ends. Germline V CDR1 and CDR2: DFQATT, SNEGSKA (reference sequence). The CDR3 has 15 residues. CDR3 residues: CSASDPGRENTEAFF. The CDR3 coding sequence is TGCAGTGCTAGTGACCCCGGACGGGAAAACACTGAAGCTTTCTTT.